The T cell receptor (beta chain) under discussion was sequenced for a study of CD8 T cells in Susac syndrome. RNA totalling roughly 0.45 to 1 ug underwent reverse transcription with random hexamers. TCRdb itself ran the immunoSEQ multiplex PCR reads through MiXCR, one entry per CDR3 protein. This sample has more than 120,000 distinct CDR3 sequences, with less than 95% found just once. CDR3 length: 13 amino acids. Germline lookup yields CDR1 SGHVS and CDR2 FQNEAQ. The V and J ends lost 5 bases and 9 bases respectively, with 16 bases between them. Sequencing was carried out using CD4+ T cells from PBMCs. The chain couples TRBV7-8 to TRBJ2-5; weak D call: TRBD1 (6 bases). The TCR sequence derives from a human donor in good health. CDR3 DNA sequence: TGTGCCAGCAGCCCAGGGGACCCCTGGGCCCAGTACTTC. Translation gives CASSPGDPWAQYF. Combining the CDR3 with reference TRBV7-8 and TRBJ2-5 gives the whole variable domain GAGVSQSPRYKVAKRGQDVALRCDPISGHVSLFWYQQALGQGPEFLTYFQNEAQLDKSGLPSDRFFAERPEGSVSTLKIQRTQQEDSAVYLCASSPGDPWAQYFGPGTRLLVL.